The 20 T cell receptor beta chains given below trace back to one sample, sequenced in a study of cytomegalovirus exposure and HLA in healthy donors. The PCR was carried out with 60 Vbeta primers and 13 Jbeta primers. Here immunoSEQ multiplex PCR was the method, and the copy in TCRdb shows in-frame clones only, minus some. Of some 190,000 clones detected, roughly 73% appear once; the ten largest clones hold approximately 2.1%. What was sequenced was PBMCs. Receptors originate from a young woman in good health and CMV-seropositive.

The gene calls are TRBV15 and TRBJ1-5; maybe TRBD1 (5 bases). Germline V lookup: CDR1 LNHNV, CDR2 YYDKDF (reference sequence). Trimming removed 1 base at V and 0 bases at J, with 16 bases between. This CDR3 spans 18 amino acids. The CDR3 here is CATSRGETALISNQPQHF. Written as DNA, the CDR3 is TGTGCCACCAGCAGAGGTGAGACAGCCCTGATTAGCAATCAGCCCCAGCATTTT.

The chain links TRBV18 to TRBJ1-5; no definite D call. Between the trimmed V and J ends, which lost 0 bases and 7 bases, there was a span of 13 bases. Germline V CDR1 and CDR2: KGHSH, LQKENI. This CDR3 has 15 amino acids. CDR3 DNA: TGTGCCAGCTCACCACCGGGCGGGATACCCCAGCCCCAGCATTTT. This translates into CASSPPGGIPQPQHF.

The chain is built from TRBV19 and TRBJ1-2; D unresolved. Germline CDR1 is LNHDA and CDR2 is SQIVND (reference sequence). Trimming shortened V by 6 bases and J by 8 bases, and 10 bases separated the two germline ends. The CDR3 totals 11 residues. The DNA for the CDR3 is TGTGCCAGTAGCAACAGCCCCGGCTACACCTTC. Translated: CASSNSPGYTF.

The chain uses TRBV28 and TRBJ2-1; tentative D call: TRBD2 (5 bases). Germline V lookup: CDR1 MDHEN, CDR2 SYDVKM. V gave up 7 bases and J gave up 6 bases, with 13 bases separating them. The CDR3 contains 13 residues. CDR3 region: CASTGFGINEQFF. DNA for the CDR3: TGTGCCAGCACGGGGTTCGGGATCAATGAGCAGTTCTTC.

In its sample, this clone was seen a few times. The gene calls are TRBV25-1 and TRBJ2-1; TRBD2 agrees at 7 bases. Germline assignment: CDR1 MGHDK and CDR2 SYGVNS. CDR3 length: 17 residues. After removal of 3 bases from V and 7 bases from J, the junction contained 15 bases not matched to a gene. CDR3 in DNA: TGTGCCAGCAGTGAGTTCTTTGGGAGGGCCATCGGAAATGAGCAGTTCTTC. This sequence encodes CASSEFFGRAIGNEQFF.

The rearrangement uses TRBV7-3 and TRBJ2-3; the D gene is possibly TRBD2 (6 bases). The CDR3 runs to 13 residues. V lost 4 bases and J 4 bases, leaving 9 bases between the germline ends. Germline values: CDR1 SGHTA, CDR2 FQGTGA. The CDR3 loop reads CASSSRGPDTQYF. DNA of the CDR3: TGTGCCAGCAGCTCGCGGGGCCCAGATACGCAGTATTTT.

This sequence joins TRBV18 and TRBJ2-7, with D possibly matching TRBD1 (5 bases). This CDR3 contains 16 residues. Germline V gives CDR1 KGHSH, CDR2 LQKENI. V lost 1 base to trimming and J lost 5 bases, with 18 bases between them. CDR3 amino acids: CASSPQSQADRHEQYF. DNA of the CDR3: TGTGCCAGCTCACCACAATCACAGGCGGACCGACACGAGCAGTACTTC.

The chain employs TRBV25-1 and TRBJ1-2; tentative D call: TRBD1 (6 bases). CDR3 size: 13 residues. V lost 3 bases and J 4 bases, leaving 9 bases between the germline ends. Germline V gene sequence: CDR1 MGHDK, CDR2 SYGVNS. CDR3 sequence reads: CASSESRGYGYTF. CDR3 coding DNA: TGTGCCAGCAGTGAGTCCAGGGGCTATGGCTACACCTTC.

The chain uses TRBV5-1 and TRBJ1-2, with D perhaps matching TRBD1 (6 bases). CDR3 length: 13 residues. V lost 1 base and J lost 6, with 10 bases in between. The V gene's germline CDR1 is SGHRS and CDR2 YFSETQ. CDR3 DNA sequence: TGCGCCAGCAGCTTGAACAGGGATCATGGCTACACCTTC. Protein: CASSLNRDHGYTF.

CDR3 nucleotide sequence: TGTGCCAGTAGTATTCGTGCCTTAGGGACAGGGGAAGATCAGCCCCAGCATTTT. Translating it yields CASSIRALGTGEDQPQHF. The V call is TRBV19, the J call TRBJ1-5, with 10 nucleotides matching TRBD1. The CDR3 runs to 18 residues. Unmatched junction bases numbered 13, after V lost 3 bases and J lost 5 bases. The germline V gene encodes CDR1 LNHDA and CDR2 SQIVND (reference sequence).

The V call is TRBV27, the J call TRBJ1-2, with 10 bases that match TRBD1. The germline V gene encodes CDR1 MNHEY and CDR2 SMNVEV (reference sequence). The CDR3 loop spans 15 amino acids. V trimming: 5 bases; J trimming: 2 bases; junction bases outside the gene matches: 5. The CDR3 region has the DNA TGTGCCAGCAGTCTCCCGGGACAGGGGAACTATGGCTACACCTTC. Translating gives CASSLPGQGNYGYTF.

The genes are TRBV5-1 and TRBJ2-5, with TRBD1 matching 9 bases. Germline CDR1 SGHRS, CDR2 YFSETQ. Losses at the gene ends were 2 bases for V and 3 bases for J; bases not matched to a gene: 2. This CDR3 spans 14 amino acids. CDR3 DNA sequence: TGCGCCAGCAGCTTCGGACAGGGGAAAGAGACCCAGTACTTC. It specifies CASSFGQGKETQYF.

The V gene is TRBV21-1, the J gene TRBJ2-5; TRBD2 was called by the table and not checked on the DNA. TRBV21-1 represents a pseudogene. The CDR3 length is 16 residues. The CDR3 sequence: CASSTPVGGAIETQYF. The CDR3 nucleotides are TGTGCCAGCAGCACCCCGGTCGGGGGGGCCATAGAGACCCAGTACTTC.

A single count supports this clone. The chain recombines TRBV11-2 with TRBJ2-7; the match to TRBD1 covers 9 bases. With 1 base clipped from V and 0 bases from J, the junction kept 4 bases outside the gene matches. The CDR3 spans 16 residues. The germline CDR1 and CDR2 sequences are SGHAT and FQNNGV. Here the CDR3 reads CASSLGGTGSSYEQYF. DNA of the CDR3: TGTGCCAGCAGCTTAGGAGGGACAGGGAGCTCCTACGAGCAGTACTTC.

This clone was seen only a few times. V gene TRBV18 combines with J gene TRBJ2-1; 10 bases align to TRBD2. V dropped 2 bases and J dropped 5; count of bases not matched to a gene: 6. CDR3 length: 16 amino acids. Per the germline V gene, CDR1 is KGHSH and CDR2 is LQKENI. The DNA of the CDR3 is TGTGCCAGCTCACCAGGAATAGCGGGAGGAGACAATGAGCAGTTCTTC. Translating it yields CASSPGIAGGDNEQFF.

This clone occurred a few times. The chain couples TRBV6-1 to TRBJ1-2, with D unclear. The germline V gene encodes CDR1 MNHNS and CDR2 SASEGT. CDR3 length: 12 amino acids. Between the trimmed V and J ends, which lost 2 bases and 5 bases, there was a span of 6 bases. The CDR3 DNA follows: TGTGCCAGCAGTGAAAGTCAGTATGGCTACACCTTC. Protein: CASSESQYGYTF.

V is TRBV6-5 and J is TRBJ2-5; no firm D call. This CDR3 is 15 amino acids long. The germline CDR1 and CDR2 sequences are MNHEY and SVGAGI. The V end was cut by 2 bases, the J end by 2 bases, with 12 bases between. In nucleotides, the CDR3 is TGTGCCAGCAGTTACGGAGTTAAAAAGCAAGAGACCCAGTACTTC. The encoded protein is CASSYGVKKQETQYF.

This rearrangement joins TRBV19 to TRBJ1-4, with D tentatively TRBD1 (5 bases). Trimming left V 6 bases short and J 10 bases short, with 24 bases between. This CDR3 is 16 amino acids long. Germline values: CDR1 LNHDA, CDR2 SQIVND (reference sequence). DNA for the CDR3: TGTGCCAGTAGACCGGGACTCCGCTTTTTGAACGGAAAACTGTTTTTT. Translated, it gives CASRPGLRFLNGKLFF.

The rearrangement joins TRBV28 to TRBJ1-2; TRBD1 matches 9 bases. Trimming took 9 bases from V and 5 from J; bases not matched to a gene: 4. This CDR3 comprises 12 residues. Germline V gene sequence: CDR1 MDHEN, CDR2 SYDVKM. The CDR3 region has the DNA TGTGCCAGTATGGGGACAGGGTATGGCTACACCTTC. As protein: CASMGTGYGYTF.

This clone turned up a few times. The genes are TRBV27 and TRBJ2-5, with a tentative D call TRBD2 (5 bases). Trimming removed 4 bases at V and 9 bases at J, with 21 bases between. Germline CDR1 reads MNHEY; CDR2 reads SMNVEV (reference sequence). CDR3 length: 15 amino acids. The DNA of the CDR3 is TGTGCCAGCAGTTCGCCTAGGTTAGCGCCCCACGCCCAGTACTTC. Its translation is CASSSPRLAPHAQYF.